This T cell receptor (beta chain) was obtained from a study of T cell repertoires in cytomegalovirus infection. At the level of the study: CMV epitopes, recently identified HLA-C-restricted and well-studied HLA-B-restricted, were used. CMV infection together with matching HLA type was indicated by public TCR beta signatures.

Trimming shortened V by 7 bases and J by 6 bases, and 20 bases separated the two germline ends. This CDR3 is 15 amino acids long. One entry per CDR3 protein, called by TCRdb with MiXCR from the reads. The sample holds approximately 89,000 distinct CDR3 sequences, over 25% seen once. As concerns this clonotype: Antigen unknown.

The chain uses TRBV12-3 or TRBV12-4 and TRBJ2-3, with D possibly being TRBD2 (7 bases). This receptor was identified in a human donor in good health (CMV status not recorded). Some clones in this sample may be carry-over from other donors' samples. Source: CD8+ T cells from cultured PBMCs, taken from culture after CMV antigen stimulation. The CDR3 nucleotides are TGTGCCAGCAAGGTTGTGGGGGGGCATGGGGATACGCAGTATTTT. Amino acid sequence: CASKVVGGHGDTQYF.